This T cell receptor beta chain was recorded in a study of technical replicates of blood from a handful of donors. With 0 bases removed from V and 1 base from J, the gap between germline ends came to 11 bases. Germline-derived CDR1 and CDR2 are SGHRS and YFSETQ. The CDR3 loop spans 15 amino acids. Sequenced by immunoSEQ multiplex PCR; TCRdb stores in-frame clones only, minus some. Among tens of thousands of clones listed, 90% to 95% were seen once. This chain joins TRBV5-1 and TRBJ2-7, with D perhaps matching TRBD2 (5 bases). Sequenced sample: T cells isolated from PBMCs. The clonotype comes from a human donor in good health. The CDR3 region is CASSLARAASYEQYF. The DNA of the CDR3 is TGCGCCAGCAGCTTGGCCCGAGCGGCTTCCTACGAGCAGTACTTC.